A single sample is the source of the 13 T cell receptor beta chains below, sequenced in a study of blood T cell repertoires in COVID-19 (dated by TCRdb to 2019 to 2021). Libraries came from the immunoSEQ multiplex PCR assay. The source is immuneACCESS, and TCRdb retained only in-frame sequences with V and J called. Part of the clones is not carried over; for the studies checked, unresolved V genes explain less than half of this, and the remainder is unexplained. The sample table shows about 200,000 clones, and roughly 80% are seen once. The ten largest clones capture almost 6% of the sample. Sequencing was carried out using peripheral blood. The receptors stem from a woman in her thirties or forties with COVID-19, enrolled during active disease.

The CDR3 bases are TGTGCCAGCAGCTTAGTGCCCGCGGGGGAGCAAGAGACCCAGTACTTC. It yields the protein CASSLVPAGEQETQYF. V is TRBV7-3 and J is TRBJ2-5, with 7 positions matching TRBD2. The germline gives CDR1 SGHTA, CDR2 FQGTGA. The CDR3 extends over 16 amino acids. Trimming cost V 2 bases and J 2 bases; bases outside gene matches: 8.

The V call is TRBV27, the J call TRBJ1-2, with TRBD1 matching over 8 bases. V gave up 4 bases and J gave up 1 base; unmatched junction bases: 8. The CDR3 runs 16 residues. Germline V gene sequence: CDR1 MNHEY, CDR2 SMNVEV (reference sequence). The CDR3 DNA follows: TGTGCCAGCAGTTCGACAGGGGTGAATTTTAACTATGGCTACACCTTC. This gives the protein CASSSTGVNFNYGYTF.

The rearrangement uses TRBV7-2 and TRBJ2-1, with TRBD2 identical over 14 bases. With 3 bases clipped from V and 15 bases from J, the junction kept 7 bases outside the gene matches. Germline lookup yields CDR1 SGHTA and CDR2 FQGNSA. The CDR3 spans 14 residues. DNA for the CDR3: TGTGCCAGCAGCTTCGGGACTAGCGGGAGTAGGTGGTTCTTC. Translated, it gives CASSFGTSGSRWFF.

The J gene is TRBJ1-3, the V gene TRBV19; D not resolved. V lost 6 bases and J 0 bases, leaving 9 bases between the germline ends. Germline CDR1 is LNHDA and CDR2 is SQIVND (reference sequence). The CDR3 is 14 residues long. CDR3 residues: CASRTTYSGNTIYF. The CDR3 DNA sequence: TGTGCCAGTAGGACAACCTACTCTGGAAACACCATATATTTT.

This clone was detected once. V and J are TRBV19 and TRBJ1-2, with TRBD1 as a possible D gene (5 bases). This CDR3 contains 12 residues. Trimming took 1 base from V and 8 from J, leaving 8 bases between them. Germline CDR1 and CDR2: LNHDA and SQIVND (reference sequence). The CDR3 DNA follows: TGTGCCAGTAGTATAGCTGGGGCCGGCTACACCTTC. Protein sequence: CASSIAGAGYTF.

The chain combines TRBV7-9 with TRBJ1-2; TRBD1 might be the D (5 bases). Germline lookup yields CDR1 SEHNR and CDR2 FQNEAQ (reference sequence). The CDR3 runs to 13 residues. V shed 4 bases and J shed 4 bases, with 10 bases lying between them. CDR3 protein: CASSSTAPYGYTF. CDR3 sequence (DNA): TGTGCCAGCAGCTCGACAGCGCCCTATGGCTACACCTTC.

The genes are TRBV4-1 and TRBJ2-2; perhaps TRBD2 as D (5 bases). Germline assignment: CDR1 MGHRA and CDR2 YSYEKL. The CDR3 contains 17 residues. V was cut by 1 base and J by 0 bases, with 12 bases left in between. In DNA, the CDR3 is TGCGCCAGCAGCCAAGTCTCCCGGGGAACGAACACCGGGGAGCTGTTTTTT. Translation gives CASSQVSRGTNTGELFF.

V usage is TRBV27 and J usage is TRBJ1-1; D ambiguous. CDR3 length: 15 residues. Germline V gene sequence: CDR1 MNHEY, CDR2 SMNVEV (reference sequence). V was pared by 2 bases and J by 4 bases, with 14 bases between. CDR3 protein: CASSLKGLLATEAFF. DNA for the CDR3: TGTGCCAGCAGTTTAAAAGGGCTCCTAGCCACTGAAGCTTTCTTT.

This sequence joins TRBV4-2 and TRBJ2-1; 12 bases fit TRBD2. The CDR3 has 14 residues. J gave up 10 bases and V 4 bases, and 5 bases lay outside the gene matches. Germline V gene lookup returns CDR1 LGHNA and CDR2 YNFKEQ. CDR3 residues: CASSPGLAGREQFF. The CDR3 nucleotides are TGTGCCAGCAGCCCGGGACTAGCGGGCCGGGAGCAGTTCTTC.

Here the CDR3 DNA reads TGTGCCAGCAGTCGGACAGGGGGCTCGTTAGGTCCTGAAGCTTTCTTT. The encoded protein is CASSRTGGSLGPEAFF. This chain connects TRBV7-9 to TRBJ1-1; TRBD1 aligns across 11 bases. Germline CDR1 is SEHNR and CDR2 is FQNEAQ (reference sequence). Trimming at V came to 6 bases and at J to 6 bases, leaving 12 bases not matched to a gene. The CDR3 sequence is 16 residues long. The variable domain in full, completed from reference TRBV7-9 and TRBJ1-1, reads DTGVSQNPRHKITKRGQNVTFRCDPISEHNRLYWYRQTLGQGPEFLTYFQNEAQLEKSRLLSDRFSAERPKGSFSTLEIQRTEQGDSAMYLCASSRTGGSLGPEAFFGQGTRLTVV.

A few counts support this clone. This chain connects TRBV7-2 to TRBJ2-7, with 10 bases fitting TRBD2. The CDR3 is 13 amino acids. V gave up 4 bases and J gave up 7 bases; unmatched junction bases: 4. Germline CDR1 is SGHTA and CDR2 is FQGNSA. The CDR3 here is CASSSAGGKEQYF. In nucleotides, the CDR3 is TGTGCCAGCAGCTCAGCGGGGGGGAAGGAGCAGTACTTC.

The chain joins TRBV9 to TRBJ2-1; a weak D match, TRBD2 (6 bases). The CDR3 covers 14 residues. Germline CDR1 is SGDLS and CDR2 is YYNGEE. V was cut by 4 bases and J by 3 bases, with 11 bases left in between. CDR3 nucleotide sequence: TGTGCCAGCAGCTTTCCCGGGGGCTACAATGAGCAGTTCTTC. It yields the protein CASSFPGGYNEQFF.

This clone was counted only a few times. The chain uses TRBV5-1 and TRBJ2-5; 9 bases are a match to TRBD1. The CDR3 is 14 amino acids. Trimming cost V 5 bases and J 5 bases; bases outside gene matches: 7. Germline CDR1 SGHRS, CDR2 YFSETQ. DNA of the CDR3: TGCGCCAGCAGGCTGGGGACAGGGTCGGAGACCCAGTACTTC. This translates into CASRLGTGSETQYF.